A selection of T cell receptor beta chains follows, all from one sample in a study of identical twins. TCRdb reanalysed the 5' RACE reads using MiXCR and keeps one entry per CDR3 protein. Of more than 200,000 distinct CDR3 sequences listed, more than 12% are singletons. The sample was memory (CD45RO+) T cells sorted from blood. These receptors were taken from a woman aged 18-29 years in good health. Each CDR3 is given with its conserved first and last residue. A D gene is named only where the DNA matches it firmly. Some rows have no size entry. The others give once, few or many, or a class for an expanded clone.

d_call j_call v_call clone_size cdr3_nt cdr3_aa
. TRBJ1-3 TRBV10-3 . TGTGCCATCAGTGTCGGGAGCTCTGGAAACACCATATATTTT CAISVGSSGNTIYF
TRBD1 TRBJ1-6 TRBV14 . TGTGCCAGCAGCCGATTCCAGGGGGCGCTTTCACCCCTCCACTTT CASSRFQGALSPLHF
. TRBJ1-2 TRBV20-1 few TGCAGTGCACTTCCTGAAAGTTGGTATGGCTACACCTTC CSALPESWYGYTF
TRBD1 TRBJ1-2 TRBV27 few TGTGCCAGCAGGCTGCAACAGGGGTATGGCTACACCTTC CASRLQQGYGYTF
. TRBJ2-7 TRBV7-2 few TGTGCCAGCAGCCCCGGGGTGGTCCAGGGGTACGAGCAGTACTTC CASSPGVVQGYEQYF
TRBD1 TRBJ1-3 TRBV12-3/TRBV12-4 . TGTGCCAGCAGTGACAGGGCAGGTAACACCATATATTTT CASSDRAGNTIYF
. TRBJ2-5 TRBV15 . TGTGCCACAGGGTCGGGGGTCCAAGAGACCCAGTACTTC CATGSGVQETQYF
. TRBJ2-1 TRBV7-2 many TGTGCCAGCAGCTTAGCCGAGGGCCCCTACAATGAGCAGTTCTTC CASSLAEGPYNEQFF
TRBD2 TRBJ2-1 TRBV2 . TGTGCCAGCAGTGAAGCCCTAGCGGGAGACAATGAGCAGTTCTTC CASSEALAGDNEQFF
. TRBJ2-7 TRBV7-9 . TGTGCCAGCAGCTTGGCAAAGGGGCGGGGTGGTGAGCAGTACTTC CASSLAKGRGGEQYF